This T cell receptor (beta chain) was recorded in a study of shared clonotypes between healthy human individuals. Study-wide results and caveats: The study generally estimated greater richness for naive than memory subsets.

A remark on this clone: Antigen unknown.

Memory CD4+ cells were the fraction left after CD45RA+ naive selection. Generated by immunoSEQ multiplex PCR, the TCRdb table keeps only in-frame clones and is missing some. The sample records 600,000 to 750,000 clones, 55% to 75% being singletons. This CDR3 region has 14 residues. Germline CDR1 MDHEN, CDR2 SYDVKM. Trimming shortened V by 5 bases and J by 5 bases, and 15 bases separated the two germline ends. The chain carries TRBV28 and TRBJ1-2; no firm D call. The origin of this receptor is a young woman in good health. Sequencing was done on a sample of memory CD4+ T cells sorted from blood. Noted subset: CD45RA-negative fraction. CDR3 sequence (DNA): TGTGCCAGCAGTCCCCACTGGCAGAGATATGGCTACACCTTC. Translated: CASSPHWQRYGYTF.